One sample yielded the 18 T cell receptor beta chains listed below, sequenced in a study of vaccination effects on CD4 cells after COVID-19. Prior to sequencing, the ViraFEST assay stimulated PBMC with viral peptide pools, which expanded the antigen-specific CD4+ T cells. Following culture for approximately 11 days, CD4+ T cells were isolated. Vaccinated participants had no history of SARS-CoV-2 infection and tested negative for nucleocapsid antibodies. For these receptors, no antigen is known. The table came from immunoSEQ multiplex PCR; TCRdb's copy has only in-frame clones and leaves some out. This sample yields approximately 25,000 clones, of which over 65% are seen a single time; about 20% belongs to the top ten. The sequenced sample was CD4+ T cells from PBMCs cultured with HCoV-NL63 spike peptides, obtained before COVID-19 vaccination. The source is a human donor who received a COVID-19 vaccine.

The chain employs TRBV3-1 (or the pseudogene TRBV3-2) and TRBJ2-5, with TRBD2 identical over 9 bases. Per the germline V gene, CDR1 is LGHDT and CDR2 is YNNKEL (reference sequence). The V segment lost 1 base and the J segment 5 bases; nucleotides outside the gene matches: 5. The CDR3 extends over 15 amino acids. CDR3 in amino acids: CASSQAGTSWETQYF. The DNA for the CDR3 is TGTGCCAGCAGCCAAGCCGGGACTAGCTGGGAGACCCAGTACTTC.

Only a few counts were recorded for this clone. V and J are TRBV20-1 and TRBJ2-3; 11 bases are shared with TRBD2. J was trimmed by 14 bases and V by 2 bases; bases with no gene match: 3. CDR1 is DFQATT, CDR2 SNEGSKA, per germline (reference sequence). This CDR3 spans 11 amino acids. CDR3 amino acids: CSARTSGSLYF. CDR3 in DNA: TGCAGTGCTAGAACTAGCGGGAGTTTGTATTTT.

The chain combines TRBV30 with TRBJ1-2; D is perhaps TRBD1 (6 bases). V was pared by 4 bases and J by 1 base, with 10 bases between. CDR1 is GTSNPN, CDR2 SVGIG, per germline (reference sequence). The CDR3 runs to 13 residues. The CDR3 spells CAWIRTDNYGYTF. CDR3 in DNA: TGTGCCTGGATTCGGACAGATAACTATGGCTACACCTTC.

This chain uses TRBV3-1 (or the pseudogene TRBV3-2) with TRBJ1-6, with 7 bases identical to TRBD1. Germline values: CDR1 LGHDT, CDR2 YNNKEL (reference sequence). The CDR3 is 16 residues long. V shed 2 bases, J shed 6 bases, and the junction held 7 bases outside the gene matches. The CDR3 nucleotides read TGTGCCAGCAGCCAACCCGCGGACAGGCCTAATTCACCCCTCCACTTT. It translates to CASSQPADRPNSPLHF.

The rearrangement links TRBV5-6 to TRBJ2-2; D is tentatively TRBD1 or TRBD2 (5 bases each). Per the germline V gene, CDR1 is SGHDT and CDR2 is YYEEEE. Trimming took off 0 bases at V and 2 bases at J, with 8 bases between the two ends. CDR3 length: 15 residues. CDR3: CASSLGGRNTGELFF. In DNA, the CDR3 is TGTGCCAGCAGCTTGGGGGGGAGAAACACCGGGGAGCTGTTTTTT.

In this sample, this clone turned up a few times. The V gene is TRBV6-5, the J gene TRBJ2-1; unclear D gene. Germline CDR1 and CDR2: MNHEY and SVGAGI. CDR3 size: 14 residues. V lost 6 bases and J 0 bases, leaving 9 bases between the germline ends. This chain's CDR3 is CASRADSSYNEQFF. In nucleotides, the CDR3 is TGTGCCAGCAGGGCGGATAGCTCCTACAATGAGCAGTTCTTC.

This clone occurred once. The chain links TRBV6-1 to TRBJ1-1, with D hard to call. This CDR3 spans 18 amino acids. Per the germline V gene, CDR1 is MNHNS and CDR2 is SASEGT. Trimming left V 2 bases short and J 6 bases short, with 25 bases between. CDR3 bases: TGTGCCAGCAGTGAAAATCTTCCCCTAGGGTTCCCCTACTCTGAAGCTTTCTTT. Its protein product is CASSENLPLGFPYSEAFF.

This sequence joins TRBV6-5 and TRBJ1-5, with 10 bases aligning to TRBD1. CDR3 length equals 15 residues. J gave up 6 bases and V 6 bases, and 8 bases lay outside the gene matches. Germline values: CDR1 MNHEY, CDR2 SVGAGI. The CDR3: CASSDGQGVGQPQHF. The CDR3 nucleotides are TGTGCCAGCAGCGACGGACAGGGGGTTGGTCAGCCCCAGCATTTT.

The chain carries TRBV3-1 (or the pseudogene TRBV3-2) and TRBJ1-6; TRBD1 agrees at 9 bases. J lost 7 bases, V lost 4 bases, and 5 bases had no gene match. Germline CDR1 reads LGHDT; CDR2 reads YNNKEL (reference sequence). The CDR3 sequence is 15 residues long. The CDR3 region is CASSPSTGGNSPLHF. The CDR3 nucleotides read TGTGCCAGCAGCCCCTCGACAGGGGGGAATTCACCCCTCCACTTT.

The chain couples TRBV5-1 to TRBJ2-4; D not resolved. Trimming removed 4 bases from V and 2 bases from J, with 19 bases in between. Germline V CDR1 and CDR2: SGHRS, YFSETQ. The CDR3 is 17 amino acids. The CDR3 DNA follows: TGCGCCAGCAGCCTGAGACCCCGTGACACGACCAAAAACATTCAGTACTTC. This translates into CASSLRPRDTTKNIQYF.

The chain couples TRBV3-1 (or the pseudogene TRBV3-2) to TRBJ2-1; TRBD2 agrees at 12 bases. J was trimmed by 0 bases and V by 7 bases; bases with no gene match: 4. The CDR3 is 16 amino acids. Germline-derived CDR1 and CDR2 are LGHDT and YNNKEL (reference sequence). DNA for the CDR3: TGTGCCAGCAACCCTAGCGGGAGGGTCTCCTACAATGAGCAGTTCTTC. Amino acids: CASNPSGRVSYNEQFF.

The J gene is TRBJ2-2, the V gene TRBV6-5, with D possibly matching TRBD1 (5 bases). The CDR3 runs to 12 residues. V gave up 6 bases and J gave up 8 bases, with 10 bases separating them. Germline V gene data show CDR1 as MNHEY and CDR2 as SVGAGI. CDR3 sequence: CASRTVRGELFF. The CDR3 coding sequence is TGTGCCAGCAGGACAGTAAGAGGGGAGCTGTTTTTT.

The V call is TRBV2, the J call TRBJ1-1, with D tentatively TRBD1 (6 bases). The CDR3 covers 14 residues. Trimming removed 6 bases from V and 0 bases from J, with 11 bases in between. The germline gives CDR1 SNHLY, CDR2 FYNNEI. DNA of the CDR3: TGTGCCAGCAGCTCGGACAGACTGAACACTGAAGCTTTCTTT. It yields the protein CASSSDRLNTEAFF.

The chain couples TRBV7-5 to TRBJ2-1. TRBV7-5 is a pseudogene locus. This CDR3 is built from 16 residues. As DNA, the CDR3 is TGTGCCAGAAGCCATTCCGGGACGGGCAAGGGCAATGAGCAGTTCTTC. Translated: CARSHSGTGKGNEQFF.

The rearrangement joins TRBV5-8 to TRBJ2-5; 7 nucleotides align to TRBD2. Germline V lookup: CDR1 SGHTS, CDR2 YDEGEE. This CDR3 spans 16 amino acids. Germline trimming cut 0 bases from V and 0 bases from J; bases unmatched to any gene: 5. The CDR3 DNA is TGTGCCAGCAGCTTGGGGCTAGCGGCAAACCAAGAGACCCAGTACTTC. Its protein is CASSLGLAANQETQYF.

V is TRBV19 and J is TRBJ1-2; D is perhaps TRBD1 (5 bases). The V end lost 0 bases, the J end lost 4 bases, and 15 bases lay between the germline ends. This CDR3 contains 16 residues. Germline lookup yields CDR1 LNHDA and CDR2 SQIVND (reference sequence). CDR3 nucleotide sequence: TGTGCCAGTAGTATAGACCACTCCCAGGGCCTCTATGGCTACACCTTC. It encodes CASSIDHSQGLYGYTF.

This sequence joins TRBV5-4 and TRBJ2-7; D not certain. V was cut by 2 bases and J by 3 bases, with 9 bases left in between. There are 13 residues in the CDR3. The germline CDR1 and CDR2 sequences are SGHNT and YYREEE (reference sequence). CDR3 in amino acids: CASSLEGLYEQYF. For the CDR3, the DNA is TGTGCCAGCAGCTTAGAAGGGCTCTACGAGCAGTACTTC.

The chain joins TRBV6-5 to TRBJ1-4; 8 bases are a match to TRBD1. CDR3 length: 15 amino acids. Trimming cost V 0 bases and J 7 bases; bases outside gene matches: 4. The germline gives CDR1 MNHEY, CDR2 SVGAGI. In DNA form, the CDR3 reads TGTGCCAGCAGTTACTCGACAGGGGCAAGTGAAAAACTGTTTTTT. Translated: CASSYSTGASEKLFF.